The 23 T cell receptor beta chains below come from one sample, sequenced in a study of cytomegalovirus exposure and HLA in healthy donors. Primers included in the PCR were 60 Vbeta and 13 Jbeta primers. Libraries were prepared by immunoSEQ multiplex PCR; TCRdb keeps only in-frame clonotypes and omits some of them. The data contain roughly 89,000 clones, 65% to 80% of them singletons. Sequencing used PBMCs. All receptors derive from a man younger than 40 in good health and CMV-seropositive.

The V and J genes are TRBV5-1 and TRBJ2-3, with D maybe TRBD2 (7 bases). CDR1 and CDR2 from the germline V gene are SGHRS and YFSETQ. Trimming took 2 bases from V and 0 from J, leaving 16 bases between them. This CDR3 is 17 amino acids long. The DNA for the CDR3 is TGCGCCAGCAGCTTAGCGGGGTTGGGGGCTAGCACAGATACGCAGTATTTT. Its protein is CASSLAGLGASTDTQYF.

V and J are TRBV7-6 and TRBJ1-2; possibly TRBD1 for D (5 bases). V shed 5 bases and J shed 8 bases, with 24 bases lying between them. Germline loops: CDR1 SGHVS, CDR2 FNYEAQ. CDR3 length equals 16 residues. The CDR3 is CASSRTSPTAGGGYTF. The CDR3 region has the DNA TGTGCCAGCAGCCGTACATCCCCGACAGCCGGAGGGGGCTACACCTTC.

CDR3 nucleotide sequence: TGCAGTGCCCCGCGGAACACTGAAGCTTTCTTT. The encoded protein is CSAPRNTEAFF. The chain uses TRBV20-1 and TRBJ1-1; D gene ambiguous. The germline V gene has CDR1 DFQATT and CDR2 SNEGSKA (reference sequence). Trimming removed 6 bases from V and 1 base from J, with 6 bases in between. The CDR3 has 11 residues.

There are many counts of this clone. J is TRBJ1-1 and V is TRBV29-1, with 9 positions matching TRBD1. The V gene end was trimmed by 4 bases and the J gene end by 6 bases; junction bases not matched to a gene: 3. The CDR3 has 12 amino acids. The germline gives CDR1 SQVTM, CDR2 ANQGSEA. In nucleotides, the CDR3 is TGCAGCGTTGCACAGGGGGCATCTGAAGCTTTCTTT. This translates into CSVAQGASEAFF.

This chain connects TRBV4-3 to TRBJ2-1; a weak D match, TRBD2 (5 bases). V was pared by 4 bases and J by 2 bases, with 12 bases between. Germline loops: CDR1 LGHNA, CDR2 YSLEER. There are 15 residues in the CDR3. CDR3 sequence reads: CASSRSILAYNEQFF. CDR3 DNA: TGCGCCAGCAGCCGTTCAATACTAGCCTACAATGAGCAGTTCTTC.

In its sample, this clone was seen once. The chain uses TRBV28 and TRBJ1-1, with 8 positions matching TRBD1. The CDR3 has 16 amino acids. After removal of 7 bases from V and 6 bases from J, the junction contained 16 bases not matched to a gene. In germline, CDR1 is MDHEN, CDR2 SYDVKM. The CDR3 is CASNNPRQGRGSEAFF. The CDR3 DNA reads TGTGCCAGCAACAACCCCCGACAGGGGCGGGGATCTGAAGCTTTCTTT.

The CDR3 DNA sequence: TGTGCCAGCAGCTTAGACCAGGAGGTAGATACGCAGTATTTT. Protein product: CASSLDQEVDTQYF. J is TRBJ2-3 and V is TRBV7-6, with a weak D call TRBD2 (5 bases). This CDR3 contains 14 residues. Germline values: CDR1 SGHVS, CDR2 FNYEAQ. Between the trimmed V and J ends, which lost 1 base and 5 bases, there was a span of 10 bases.

The rearrangement links TRBV7-2 to TRBJ1-1; D unresolved. The CDR3 is 13 amino acids. V lost 5 bases to trimming and J lost 5 bases, with 12 bases between them. In germline, CDR1 is SGHTA, CDR2 FQGNSA. The DNA for the CDR3 is TGTGCCAGCAGCAGGGCGGGGATTACTGAAGCTTTCTTT. Translating gives CASSRAGITEAFF. The full variable domain, with the rest looked up from reference TRBV7-2 and TRBJ1-1, is GAGVSQSPSNKVTEKGKDVELRCDPISGHTALYWYRQSLGQGLEFLIYFQGNSAPDKSGLPSDRFSAERTGGSVSTLTIQRTQQEDSAVYLCASSRAGITEAFFGQGTRLTVV.

The rearrangement links TRBV6-6 to TRBJ1-2; D may be TRBD1 (5 bases). CDR3 size: 16 residues. CDR1 and CDR2 from the germline V gene are MNHNY and SVGAGI (reference sequence). Trimming pared 8 bases from V and 1 base from J, leaving 20 bases between. The DNA for the CDR3 is TGTGCCAGCGGTACGACAGCGCAGGCGTTTAACTATGGCTACACCTTC. It encodes CASGTTAQAFNYGYTF.

The genes are TRBV11-3 and TRBJ2-3, with 7 bases matching TRBD1. In germline, CDR1 is SGHNT, CDR2 YENEEA. The trim removed 6 bases at V and 4 bases at J, leaving 7 bases unmatched. This CDR3 is 14 amino acids long. The CDR3 is CASRKTGLADTQYF. The CDR3, as DNA: TGTGCCAGCAGAAAGACAGGGCTGGCAGATACGCAGTATTTT.

To note about this clone: A junction boundary mismatches the germline segment, possibly from a read error. The V gene is TRBV6-1, the J gene TRBJ1-1, with a weak D call TRBD1 (5 bases). In germline, CDR1 is MNHNS, CDR2 SASEGT. The CDR3 contains 16 residues. Here the CDR3 DNA reads TGTGCCAGCAGTGAACCAAGAAGGGGTTTGAAGACTGAAGCTTTCTTT. The encoded protein is CASSEPRRGLKTEAFF.

J is TRBJ2-1 and V is TRBV18, with unresolved D. The CDR3 has 14 residues. Germline CDR1 is KGHSH and CDR2 is LQKENI. V was trimmed by 0 bases and J by 5 bases, leaving 8 bases between them. CDR3 loop: CASSPPTGNNEQFF. The DNA of the CDR3 is TGTGCCAGCTCACCACCGACTGGAAACAATGAGCAGTTCTTC.

The V and J genes are TRBV27 and TRBJ2-7; possible D gene TRBD2, 6 bases. Germline CDR1 reads MNHEY; CDR2 reads SMNVEV (reference sequence). The CDR3 contains 16 residues. The germline V and J ends were trimmed by 3 bases and 4 bases, with 19 bases remaining between them. The CDR3, as DNA: TGTGCCAGCAGTTTGGGACTTCTCGGTTCTGGGTACGAGCAGTACTTC. Translation: CASSLGLLGSGYEQYF.

The chain carries TRBV7-3 and TRBJ2-3; weak D call: TRBD1 (6 bases). Germline CDR1 and CDR2: SGHTA and FQGTGA. The CDR3 is made up of 14 amino acids. Trimming took off 2 bases at V and 0 bases at J, with 6 bases between the two ends. CDR3 nucleotides: TGTGCCAGCAGCTTAGGGACAAGCACAGATACGCAGTATTTT. It codes for CASSLGTSTDTQYF.

This chain connects TRBV6-5 to TRBJ1-2; 7 bases map to TRBD1. The CDR3 runs 16 residues. CDR1 is MNHEY, CDR2 SVGAGI, per germline. J lost 2 bases, V lost 2 bases, and 8 bases had no gene match. CDR3 protein: CASSYTQQGLNYGYTF. The CDR3 region has the DNA TGTGCCAGCAGTTACACCCAACAGGGGCTGAACTATGGCTACACCTTC.

V usage is TRBV7-9 and J usage is TRBJ2-1, with TRBD2 identical over 8 bases. The CDR3 is 16 residues long. Germline assignment: CDR1 SEHNR and CDR2 FQNEAQ (reference sequence). V dropped 1 base and J dropped 5; count of bases not matched to a gene: 7. In DNA form, the CDR3 reads TGTGCCAGCAGCTTAGGCGGGGCGGGGGGCCACAATGAGCAGTTCTTC. The encoded protein is CASSLGGAGGHNEQFF. The variable domain in full, with the rest retrieved from reference TRBV7-9 and TRBJ2-1, is DTGVSQNPRHKITKRGQNVTFRCDPISEHNRLYWYRQTLGQGPEFLTYFQNEAQLEKSRLLSDRFSAERPKGSFSTLEIQRTEQGDSAMYLCASSLGGAGGHNEQFFGPGTRLTVL.

The chain is built from TRBV15 and TRBJ1-5, with D perhaps TRBD1 (6 bases). V lost 1 base to trimming and J lost 5 bases, with 15 bases between them. The CDR3 covers 16 residues. Germline V gene data show CDR1 as LNHNV and CDR2 as YYDKDF (reference sequence). CDR3 sequence (DNA): TGTGCCACCAGCAGAGGGGTTCAGGGGTCGCATCAGCCCCAGCATTTT. Translation: CATSRGVQGSHQPQHF.

V usage is TRBV11-1 and J usage is TRBJ2-7, with 7 bases fitting TRBD1. CDR1 and CDR2 (germline): SGHAT, FQDESV (reference sequence). The length of the CDR3 is 14 residues. Unmatched junction bases numbered 11, after V lost 5 bases and J lost 7 bases. The CDR3 here is CASSQGVTGREQYF. In DNA form, the CDR3 reads TGTGCCAGCAGCCAGGGTGTGACAGGGCGGGAGCAGTACTTC.

The chain joins TRBV5-1 to TRBJ2-1; 14 bases line up with TRBD2. There are 16 residues in the CDR3. The germline V gene has CDR1 SGHRS and CDR2 YFSETQ. The V segment lost 4 bases and the J segment 6 bases; nucleotides outside the gene matches: 6. CDR3 DNA sequence: TGCGCCAGCAGCCCAAGACTAGCGGGGGGGCTCAATGAGCAGTTCTTC. It specifies CASSPRLAGGLNEQFF.

The V call is TRBV30, the J call TRBJ2-5; 8 bases align to TRBD2. CDR1 and CDR2 from the germline V gene are GTSNPN and SVGIG (reference sequence). V was clipped by 3 bases and J by 4 bases; unmatched bases: 1. CDR3 length equals 12 residues. CDR3 DNA: TGTGCCTGGAGCCGGGGGGGAGAGACCCAGTACTTC. Amino acids: CAWSRGGETQYF.

This chain connects TRBV27 to TRBJ2-7, with 7 bases identical to TRBD1. V was pared by 6 bases and J by 2 bases, with 7 bases of the junction left unmatched. This CDR3 has 14 residues. CDR1 and CDR2 (germline): MNHEY, SMNVEV (reference sequence). The chain's CDR3 is CASSASGTAYEQYF. The DNA of the CDR3 is TGTGCCAGCAGCGCCTCCGGGACAGCCTACGAGCAGTACTTC.

This chain joins TRBV19 and TRBJ1-5, with 8 bases lining up with TRBD1. CDR3 length equals 14 residues. V shed 6 bases, J shed 5 bases, and the junction held 6 bases outside the gene matches. Germline CDR1 is LNHDA and CDR2 is SQIVND (reference sequence). In nucleotides, the CDR3 is TGTGCCAGTAGCTTACAGGGGGTGTATCAGCCCCAGCATTTT. This sequence encodes CASSLQGVYQPQHF.

This clone was counted a few times. The chain combines TRBV2 with TRBJ2-7, with D unresolved. Germline values: CDR1 SNHLY, CDR2 FYNNEI. The V end lost 0 bases, the J end lost 12 bases, and 9 bases lay between the germline ends. CDR3 size: 11 residues. CDR3: CASSEASTRYF. CDR3 coding DNA: TGTGCCAGCAGTGAAGCCTCAACCAGGTACTTC.